The TCR beta chain under discussion was sequenced for a study of preoperative IRX-2 immunotherapy in early breast cancer. Method: immunoSEQ multiplex PCR; TCRdb's copy keeps in-frame clones and lacks some. The data show 40,000 to 50,000 clones, around three quarters seen once. The V gene end was trimmed by 6 bases and the J gene end by 3 bases; junction bases not matched to a gene: 7. The CDR3 extends over 16 amino acids. CDR1 is WSHSY, CDR2 SAAADI, per germline. Treatment described: preoperative locoregional IRX-2 cytokine immunotherapy. Preoperative locoregional IRX-2 cytokine immunotherapy was tested in the phase Ib source study.

The sequence came from a human donor with breast cancer. This rearrangement joins TRBV10-2 to TRBJ2-7; 14 bases line up with TRBD2. The sequencing here drew on tumor tissue, taken after IRX-2 immunotherapy. CDR3 DNA sequence: TGCGCCAGCAGCGGGAAAGGACTAGCGGGGGGCTACGAGCAGTACTTC. This gives the protein CASSGKGLAGGYEQYF.